This TCR beta chain was captured by sequencing in a study of post-analysis software for immune sequencing data. Across the study: Courses of disease covered relapsing-remitting, secondary progressive and progressive-relapsing multiple sclerosis. Regarding the study as a whole: Multiple sclerosis was associated with a significant reduction in normalized Chao1 diversity relative to controls. Five or six TRBV segments, TRBV5-6, TRBV5-1 and TRBV20-1 among them, were found more frequent in patients than controls.

As for this clonotype: Its antigen is not known.

Trimming shortened V by 3 bases and J by 0 bases, and 9 bases separated the two germline ends. The CDR3 totals 14 residues. Germline V gene lookup returns CDR1 LGHNA and CDR2 YNFKEQ. Included in the TCR beta cDNA libraries were unique molecular identifiers. Yield was roughly 0.5 million cDNA molecules from roughly 0.93 to 9.6 million T cells. From the PCR reads, TCRdb called clonotypes with MiXCR, one entry per CDR3 protein. The sample yields a few hundred thousand distinct CDR3 sequences, under 55% seen once. The origin of this receptor is a girl aged 10 to 17 with multiple sclerosis. Sequencing input: blood. This rearrangement joins TRBV4-2 to TRBJ2-7, with a weak D call TRBD1 (5 bases). CDR3 DNA sequence: TGTGCCAGCAGCCACGACAGAACCTCCTACGAGCAGTACTTC. This codes for CASSHDRTSYEQYF.